The 30 T cell receptor beta chains below were found in one sample sequenced in a study of T-cell memory formation after mild COVID-19. TCRdb re-called the 5' RACE reads with MiXCR, one entry per CDR3 protein. The data contain about 440,000 distinct CDR3 sequences, 20% of them seen just once; the ten biggest clones take up 8.4%. The sequenced sample was PBMCs or a T cell subset sorted from them (not recorded which). These receptors were obtained from an adult woman who had mild COVID-19 (a few samples of this study predate the infection). Cell type and time point are not known.

The J gene is TRBJ2-1, the V gene TRBV15; D unresolved. V was pared by 4 bases and J by 4 bases, with 8 bases between. CDR1 is LNHNV, CDR2 YYDKDF, per germline (reference sequence). The CDR3 runs 13 residues. The CDR3 is CATSNDAYNEQFF. DNA of the CDR3: TGTGCCACCAGCAATGACGCATACAATGAGCAGTTCTTC.

V is TRBV7-3 and J is TRBJ1-2; D uncertain. The V end was cut by 1 base, the J end by 8 bases, with 11 bases between. Germline assignment: CDR1 SGHTA and CDR2 FQGTGA. CDR3 length: 13 residues. The CDR3 bases are TGTGCCAGCAGCTTAATCGGAGGAGGCGGCTACACCTTC. Translated, it gives CASSLIGGGGYTF.

The chain combines TRBV11-2 with TRBJ2-1; TRBD2 agrees at 7 bases. The CDR3 has 14 amino acids. The ends lost 8 bases at V and 4 bases at J; junction bases unmatched: 8. CDR1 is SGHAT and CDR2 is FQNNGV in the germline V gene. DNA of the CDR3: TGTGCCAGCGGCCTAACCGGGGGGTACAATGAGCAGTTCTTC. As protein: CASGLTGGYNEQFF. The full variable domain, rest sourced from reference TRBV11-2 and TRBJ2-1, is EAGVAQSPRYKIIEKRQSVAFWCNPISGHATLYWYQQILGQGPKLLIQFQNNGVVDDSQLPKDRFSAERLKGVDSTLKIQPAKLEDSAVYLCASGLTGGYNEQFFGPGTRLTVL.

This clonotype has a count of ten or more. The rearrangement uses TRBV12-3 or TRBV12-4 and TRBJ2-7; D possibly corresponds to TRBD2 (7 bases). The CDR3 is made up of 12 amino acids. The V end was cut by 6 bases, the J end by 4 bases, with 10 bases between. The CDR3 nucleotides are TGTGCCAGCAGAAGGGGGGGGTACGAGCAGTACTTC. It yields the protein CASRRGGYEQYF.

In its sample, this clonotype was seen a few times. The J gene is TRBJ2-1, the V gene TRBV12-3 or TRBV12-4; 8 bases match TRBD1. The V and J ends lost 4 bases and 5 bases, in that order; junction bases with no gene match: 10. This CDR3 is 16 amino acids long. The CDR3 nucleotides read TGTGCCAGCAGTTCCCGCGACAGGGGTGTCAACAATGAGCAGTTCTTC. This sequence encodes CASSSRDRGVNNEQFF.

This chain connects TRBV19 to TRBJ1-2, with 7 bases aligning to TRBD1. V dropped 5 bases and J dropped 3; count of bases not matched to a gene: 9. There are 15 residues in the CDR3. Germline CDR1 reads LNHDA; CDR2 reads SQIVND (reference sequence). The CDR3 DNA follows: TGTGCCAGTAGTTCGATCGACAGGGCCTACTATGGCTACACCTTC. Its translation is CASSSIDRAYYGYTF.

This clonotype was seen more than once but under ten times. This rearrangement joins TRBV12-3 or TRBV12-4 to TRBJ1-6; tentative D call: TRBD1 (6 bases). Trimming stripped 0 bases from V and 14 bases from J, with 14 bases between. The CDR3 totals 14 residues. CDR3 sequence reads: CASSLAGGGATLHF. DNA of the CDR3: TGTGCCAGCAGTTTAGCTGGGGGCGGGGCAACCCTCCACTTT.

The chain links TRBV6-6 to TRBJ2-5; TRBD2 matches at 13 bases. This CDR3 region has 18 residues. V was pared by 5 bases and J by 1 base, with 10 bases of the junction left unmatched. CDR1 and CDR2 (germline): MNHNY, SVGAGI (reference sequence). CDR3: CASSQSWGLAGPQETQYF. Here the CDR3 DNA reads TGTGCCAGCAGTCAGAGTTGGGGACTAGCGGGGCCCCAAGAGACCCAGTACTTC.

The rearrangement links TRBV6-2 or TRBV6-3 to TRBJ1-5; 8 nucleotides match TRBD1. Germline trimming cut 2 bases from V and 4 bases from J; bases unmatched to any gene: 7. This CDR3 has 16 amino acids. Germline V gene lookup returns CDR1 MNHEY and CDR2 SVGEGT. The CDR3 loop is CASSYGQGAMNQPQHF. The DNA of the CDR3 is TGTGCCAGCAGTTACGGGCAGGGGGCGATGAATCAGCCCCAGCATTTT.

The chain employs TRBV5-6 and TRBJ2-4; D uncertain. This CDR3 contains 13 residues. Germline-derived CDR1 and CDR2 are SGHDT and YYEEEE. Trimming stripped 2 bases from V and 14 bases from J, with 17 bases between. This CDR3 reads CASSFSFLGREYF. The DNA for the CDR3 is TGTGCCAGCAGCTTTTCGTTTTTAGGACGCGAGTACTTC.

This clonotype has only one observation. The V and J genes are TRBV12-3 or TRBV12-4 and TRBJ2-7, with 9 bases matching TRBD2. The CDR3 is made up of 15 amino acids. The junction had 11 bases not matched to a gene; V was cut back by 7 bases and J by 4 bases. CDR3 in amino acids: CASIDRAGGPYEQYF. CDR3 sequence (DNA): TGTGCCAGCATCGATCGTGCGGGAGGGCCTTACGAGCAGTACTTC.

The V call is TRBV7-9, the J call TRBJ2-1; D is ambiguous. The ends were cut back, 8 bases at V and 10 bases at J, with 18 bases in the middle. CDR1 and CDR2 (germline): SEHNR, FQNEAQ (reference sequence). This CDR3 spans 13 amino acids. The chain's CDR3 is CASQPTMGWEQFF. The CDR3 nucleotides read TGTGCCAGCCAGCCGACGATGGGGTGGGAGCAGTTCTTC.

J is TRBJ2-7 and V is TRBV5-1, with a possible D match to TRBD1 (5 bases). Per the germline V gene, CDR1 is SGHRS and CDR2 is YFSETQ. The V and J ends lost 0 bases and 7 bases respectively, with 17 bases between them. The CDR3 length is 15 residues. The CDR3 DNA reads as TGCGCCAGCAGCTTGGCCCCAGGGCGAGACGGTGAGCAGTACTTC. It yields the protein CASSLAPGRDGEQYF.

This sequence joins TRBV29-1 and TRBJ2-5; TRBD2 aligns across 10 bases. Germline trimming cut 8 bases from V and 4 bases from J; bases unmatched to any gene: 10. From germline, CDR1 is SQVTM and CDR2 ANQGSEA. The CDR3 extends over 14 amino acids. The CDR3 DNA reads TGCAGCTTCCCACCCCGACTAGCGGGAGAGACCCAGTACTTC. Translated: CSFPPRLAGETQYF.

This clonotype was seen a few times. The chain recombines TRBV24-1 with TRBJ1-2; D ambiguous. The germline CDR1 and CDR2 sequences are KGHDR and SFDVKD. Trimming cost V 5 bases and J 1 base, with 4 bases left between them. The CDR3 contains 12 residues. CDR3 loop: CATSVGNYGYTF. The CDR3 DNA sequence: TGTGCCACCAGTGTCGGTAACTATGGCTACACCTTC.

This chain links TRBV7-3 with TRBJ2-7, with 7 bases that match TRBD2. The J segment lost 4 bases and the V segment lost 5 bases, leaving 11 bases of the junction unmatched. The V gene's germline CDR1 is SGHTA and CDR2 FQGTGA. The CDR3 runs to 15 residues. CDR3 in amino acids: CASSVAGGSGYEQYF. Here the CDR3 DNA reads TGTGCCAGCAGCGTGGCTGGCGGGAGCGGGTACGAGCAGTACTTC.

This clonotype was seen a few times. This chain connects TRBV5-6 to TRBJ2-3, with 7 bases aligning to TRBD1. With V trimmed by 3 bases and J by 0 bases, 4 bases remained unmatched. Germline loops: CDR1 SGHDT, CDR2 YYEEEE. The CDR3 loop spans 15 amino acids. The CDR3 here is CASSWDSASTDTQYF. The CDR3 nucleotides are TGTGCCAGCAGCTGGGACAGCGCTAGCACAGATACGCAGTATTTT.

In this sample, this clonotype turned up many times. The chain has TRBV7-2 and TRBJ2-3; D uncertain. The CDR3 totals 13 residues. Germline V CDR1 and CDR2: SGHTA, FQGNSA. V lost 6 bases and J lost 0, with 7 bases in between. In nucleotides, the CDR3 is TGTGCCAGCAGACGGCCTAGCACAGATACGCAGTATTTT. This sequence encodes CASRRPSTDTQYF.

A few counts support this clonotype. DNA of the CDR3: TGCAGTGCTAGAAGGCCCGGGACAGTAAAGCATGAAGCTTTCTTT. It is translated as CSARRPGTVKHEAFF. The chain is built from TRBV20-1 and TRBJ1-1; 7 bases are a match to TRBD1. This CDR3 comprises 15 residues. The germline CDR1 and CDR2 sequences are DFQATT and SNEGSKA (reference sequence). With 2 bases clipped from V and 7 bases from J, the junction kept 13 bases outside the gene matches.

The rearrangement joins TRBV7-8 to TRBJ1-5; weak D call: TRBD1 (5 bases). Between the trimmed V and J ends, which lost 2 bases and 6 bases, there was a span of 17 bases. The CDR3 is 16 amino acids. Germline V CDR1 and CDR2: SGHVS, FQNEAQ. CDR3 sequence reads: CASSLSVSRARQPQHF. CDR3 nucleotide sequence: TGTGCCAGCAGCTTAAGTGTCTCCAGGGCTCGTCAGCCCCAGCATTTT.

DNA for the CDR3: TGTGCCAGCCGCGGACTAGCGGCCACAGATACGCAGTATTTT. Translating gives CASRGLAATDTQYF. The chain couples TRBV12-3 or TRBV12-4 to TRBJ2-3, with 10 bases fitting TRBD2. The CDR3 has 14 residues. V shed 8 bases, J shed 2 bases, and the junction held 4 bases outside the gene matches.

This clonotype was seen a handful of times. This rearrangement joins TRBV5-6 to TRBJ2-1, with D possibly matching TRBD2 (6 bases). The CDR3 loop spans 15 amino acids. Germline CDR1 and CDR2: SGHDT and YYEEEE. V lost 0 bases and J 3 bases, leaving 10 bases between the germline ends. The CDR3 DNA reads as TGTGCCAGCAGCTTGGCGGGAGTATACTACAATGAGCAGTTCTTC. This gives the protein CASSLAGVYYNEQFF.

The chain uses TRBV19 and TRBJ2-2, with 8 bases lining up with TRBD1. V trimming: 6 bases; J trimming: 0 bases; junction bases outside the gene matches: 3. The CDR3 runs 15 residues. Germline CDR1 is LNHDA and CDR2 is SQIVND (reference sequence). The CDR3 DNA reads as TGTGCCAGTAGCATGACAGGGGCGAACACCGGGGAGCTGTTTTTT. As protein: CASSMTGANTGELFF. Full variable domain (outside the CDR3, taken from reference TRBV19 and TRBJ2-2): DGGITQSPKYLFRKEGQNVTLSCEQNLNHDAMYWYRQDPGQGLRLIYYSQIVNDFQKGDIAEGYSVSREKKESFPLTVTSAQKNPTAFYLCASSMTGANTGELFFGEGSRLTVL.

J is TRBJ2-6 and V is TRBV5-1, with D possibly being TRBD2 (5 bases). Per the germline V gene, CDR1 is SGHRS and CDR2 is YFSETQ. This CDR3 is built from 18 residues. V dropped 3 bases and J dropped 0 bases, with 16 bases sitting between them. The CDR3 loop reads CASSSGSAGNSGANVLTF. The CDR3 nucleotides read TGCGCCAGCAGCTCGGGGTCAGCTGGGAACTCTGGGGCCAACGTCCTGACTTTC.

The rearrangement links TRBV18 to TRBJ1-2; 8 bases align to TRBD1. Germline V lookup: CDR1 KGHSH, CDR2 LQKENI. After removal of 3 bases from V and 3 bases from J, the junction contained 9 bases not matched to a gene. This CDR3 has 16 residues. This CDR3 reads CASSPYLQGADYGYTF. In DNA, the CDR3 is TGTGCCAGCTCACCCTACCTCCAGGGGGCAGACTATGGCTACACCTTC.

The CDR3 sequence: CASSSGTGTRQETQYF. CDR3 nucleotides: TGTGCCAGCAGCTCCGGGACAGGGACGCGTCAAGAGACCCAGTACTTC. The chain links TRBV5-5 to TRBJ2-5; 9 bases map to TRBD1. The CDR3 has 16 residues. Germline-derived CDR1 and CDR2 are SGHKS and YYEKEE (reference sequence). After removal of 3 bases from V and 2 bases from J, the junction contained 8 bases not matched to a gene.

This clonotype occurred many times. The chain couples TRBV7-2 to TRBJ2-1; 9 bases line up with TRBD1. The CDR3 sequence is 14 residues long. Germline loops: CDR1 SGHTA, CDR2 FQGNSA. Trimming took 7 bases from V and 4 from J; bases not matched to a gene: 5. The CDR3 coding sequence is TGTGCCAGCACCCCGGGACAGGGTTACAATGAGCAGTTCTTC. Its protein is CASTPGQGYNEQFF.

In its sample, this clonotype was seen once. This chain connects TRBV2 to TRBJ2-3; TRBD1 aligns across 8 bases. CDR3 length equals 15 residues. V lost 2 bases to trimming and J lost 2 bases; unmatched junction nucleotides: 3. The germline V gene encodes CDR1 SNHLY and CDR2 FYNNEI. CDR3 residues: CASSERDRFTDTQYF. The CDR3 DNA is TGTGCCAGCAGTGAAAGGGACAGGTTCACAGATACGCAGTATTTT.

This chain joins TRBV5-1 and TRBJ2-4; the match to TRBD2 covers 13 bases. Germline V gene data show CDR1 as SGHRS and CDR2 as YFSETQ. J lost 7 bases, V lost 0 bases, and 10 bases had no gene match. The CDR3 covers 18 residues. This chain's CDR3 is CASSLAGLAGVVGNIQYF. DNA for the CDR3: TGCGCCAGCAGCTTGGCCGGACTAGCGGGAGTCGTCGGTAACATTCAGTACTTC.

The chain is built from TRBV7-2 and TRBJ2-7; D gene unclear. Germline values: CDR1 SGHTA, CDR2 FQGNSA. The CDR3 consists of 12 residues. Between the trimmed V and J ends, which lost 1 base and 6 bases, there was a span of 7 bases. This CDR3 reads CASSLVGIEQYF. The CDR3 DNA reads TGTGCCAGCAGCTTAGTAGGTATCGAGCAGTACTTC.